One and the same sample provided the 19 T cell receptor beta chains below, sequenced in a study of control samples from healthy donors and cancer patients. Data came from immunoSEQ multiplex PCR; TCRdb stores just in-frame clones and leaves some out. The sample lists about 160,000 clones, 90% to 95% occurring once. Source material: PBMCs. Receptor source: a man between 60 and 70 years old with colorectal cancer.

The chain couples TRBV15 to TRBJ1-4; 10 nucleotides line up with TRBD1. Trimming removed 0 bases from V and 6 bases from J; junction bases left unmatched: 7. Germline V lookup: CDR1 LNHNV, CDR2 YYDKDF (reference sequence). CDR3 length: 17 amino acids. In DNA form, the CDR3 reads TGTGCCACCAGCAGAGAACGTTTCGGGACAGGGGATGAAAAACTGTTTTTT. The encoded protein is CATSRERFGTGDEKLFF.

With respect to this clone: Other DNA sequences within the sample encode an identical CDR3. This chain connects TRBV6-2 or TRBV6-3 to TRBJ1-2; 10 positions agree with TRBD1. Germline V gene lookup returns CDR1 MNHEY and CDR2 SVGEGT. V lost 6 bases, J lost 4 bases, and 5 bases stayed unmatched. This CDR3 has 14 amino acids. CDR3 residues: CASSSGTGVYGYTF. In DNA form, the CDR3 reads TGTGCCAGCAGCTCCGGGACAGGGGTCTATGGCTACACCTTC.

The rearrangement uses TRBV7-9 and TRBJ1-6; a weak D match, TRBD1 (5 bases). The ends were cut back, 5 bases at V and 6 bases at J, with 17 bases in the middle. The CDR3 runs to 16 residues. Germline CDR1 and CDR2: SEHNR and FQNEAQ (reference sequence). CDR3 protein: CASSQAGILSNSPLHF. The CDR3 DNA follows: TGTGCCAGCAGCCAGGCAGGGATTCTGAGTAATTCACCCCTCCACTTT. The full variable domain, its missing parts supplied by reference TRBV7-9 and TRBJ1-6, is DTGVSQNPRHKITKRGQNVTFRCDPISEHNRLYWYRQTLGQGPEFLTYFQNEAQLEKSRLLSDRFSAERPKGSFSTLEIQRTEQGDSAMYLCASSQAGILSNSPLHFGNGTRLTVT.

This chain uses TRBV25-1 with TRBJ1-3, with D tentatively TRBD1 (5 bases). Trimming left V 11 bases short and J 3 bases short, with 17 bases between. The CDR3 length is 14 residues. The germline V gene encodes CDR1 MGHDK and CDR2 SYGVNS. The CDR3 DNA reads TGTGCCGCTCAGGGAGGCGACGGTGGAAACACCATATATTTT. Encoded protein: CAAQGGDGGNTIYF.

CDR3 in amino acids: CASSLDRGRGNTIYF. CDR3 DNA sequence: TGCGCCAGCAGCTTGGACCGGGGTCGGGGAAACACCATATATTTT. V usage is TRBV5-1 and J usage is TRBJ1-3; D gene ambiguous. Germline V CDR1 and CDR2: SGHRS, YFSETQ. V was cut by 0 bases and J by 4 bases, with 11 bases left in between. This CDR3 spans 15 amino acids.

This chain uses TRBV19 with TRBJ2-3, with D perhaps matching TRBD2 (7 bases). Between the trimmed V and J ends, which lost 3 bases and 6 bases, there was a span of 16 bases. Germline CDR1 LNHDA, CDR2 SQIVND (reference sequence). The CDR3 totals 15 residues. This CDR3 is CASSITTGRGDTQYF. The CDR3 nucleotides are TGTGCCAGTAGTATTACAACAGGGAGGGGGGATACGCAGTATTTT. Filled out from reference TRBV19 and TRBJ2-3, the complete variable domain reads DGGITQSPKYLFRKEGQNVTLSCEQNLNHDAMYWYRQDPGQGLRLIYYSQIVNDFQKGDIAEGYSVSREKKESFPLTVTSAQKNPTAFYLCASSITTGRGDTQYFGPGTRLTVL.

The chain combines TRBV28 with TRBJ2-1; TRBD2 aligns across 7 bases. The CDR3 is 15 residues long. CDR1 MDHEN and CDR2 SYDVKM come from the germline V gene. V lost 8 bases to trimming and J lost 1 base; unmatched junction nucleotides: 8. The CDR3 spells CASSPLGGSYNEQFF. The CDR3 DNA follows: TGTGCCAGCTCTCCTTTGGGGGGGTCCTACAATGAGCAGTTCTTC.

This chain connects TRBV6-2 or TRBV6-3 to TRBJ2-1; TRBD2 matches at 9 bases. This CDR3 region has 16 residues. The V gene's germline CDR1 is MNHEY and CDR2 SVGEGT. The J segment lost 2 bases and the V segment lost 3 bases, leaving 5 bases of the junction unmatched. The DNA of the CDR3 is TGTGCCAGCAGTTATACAGCGGGGGGTCCCTACAATGAGCAGTTCTTC. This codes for CASSYTAGGPYNEQFF.

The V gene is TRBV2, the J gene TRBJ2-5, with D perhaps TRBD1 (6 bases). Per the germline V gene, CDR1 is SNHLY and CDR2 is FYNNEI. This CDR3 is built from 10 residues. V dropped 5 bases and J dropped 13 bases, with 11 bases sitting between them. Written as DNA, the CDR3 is TGTGCCAGCAGTTGGACAGTTCCGTACTTC. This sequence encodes CASSWTVPYF.

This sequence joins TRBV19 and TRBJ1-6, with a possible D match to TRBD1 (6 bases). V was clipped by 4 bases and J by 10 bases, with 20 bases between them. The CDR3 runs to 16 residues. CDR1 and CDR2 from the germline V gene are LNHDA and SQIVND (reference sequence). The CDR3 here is CASSRSGVQGHSPLHF. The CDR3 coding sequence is TGTGCCAGTAGTAGATCGGGTGTCCAGGGACACTCACCCCTCCACTTT.

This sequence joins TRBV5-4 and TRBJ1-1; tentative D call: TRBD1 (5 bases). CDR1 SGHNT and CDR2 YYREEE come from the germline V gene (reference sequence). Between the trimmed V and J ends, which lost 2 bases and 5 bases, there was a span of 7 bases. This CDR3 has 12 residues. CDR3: CASSFDRTEAFF. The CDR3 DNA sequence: TGTGCCAGCAGCTTTGACAGAACTGAAGCTTTCTTT.

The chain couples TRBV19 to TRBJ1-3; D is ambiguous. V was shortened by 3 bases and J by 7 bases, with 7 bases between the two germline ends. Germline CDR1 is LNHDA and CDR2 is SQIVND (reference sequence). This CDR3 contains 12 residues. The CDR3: CASSIEGNTIYF. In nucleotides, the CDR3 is TGTGCCAGTAGTATTGAAGGGAACACCATATATTTT.

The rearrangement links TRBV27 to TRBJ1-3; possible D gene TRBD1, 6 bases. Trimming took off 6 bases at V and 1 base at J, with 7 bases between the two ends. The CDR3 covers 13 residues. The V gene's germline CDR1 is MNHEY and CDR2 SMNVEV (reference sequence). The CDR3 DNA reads TGTGCCAGCAGAGGGGGTTCTGGAAACACCATATATTTT. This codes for CASRGGSGNTIYF.

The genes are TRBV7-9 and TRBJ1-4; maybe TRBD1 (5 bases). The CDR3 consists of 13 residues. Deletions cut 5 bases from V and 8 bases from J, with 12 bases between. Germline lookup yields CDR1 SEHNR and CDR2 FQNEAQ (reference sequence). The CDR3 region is CASSGAGGEKLFF. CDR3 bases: TGTGCCAGCAGCGGAGCGGGGGGGGAAAAACTGTTTTTT.

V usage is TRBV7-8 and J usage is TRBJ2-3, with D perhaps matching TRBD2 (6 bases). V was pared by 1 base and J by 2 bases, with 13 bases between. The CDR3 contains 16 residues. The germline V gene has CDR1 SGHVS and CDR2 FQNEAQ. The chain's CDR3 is CASSLGPGDPTDTQYF. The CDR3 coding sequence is TGTGCCAGCAGCTTAGGACCGGGGGACCCCACAGATACGCAGTATTTT.

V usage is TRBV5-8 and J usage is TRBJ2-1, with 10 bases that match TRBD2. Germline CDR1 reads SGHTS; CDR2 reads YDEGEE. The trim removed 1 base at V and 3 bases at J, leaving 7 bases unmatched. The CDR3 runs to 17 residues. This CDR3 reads CASSLWRTSGYYNEQFF. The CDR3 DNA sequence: TGTGCCAGCAGCTTGTGGCGGACTAGCGGATACTACAATGAGCAGTTCTTC.

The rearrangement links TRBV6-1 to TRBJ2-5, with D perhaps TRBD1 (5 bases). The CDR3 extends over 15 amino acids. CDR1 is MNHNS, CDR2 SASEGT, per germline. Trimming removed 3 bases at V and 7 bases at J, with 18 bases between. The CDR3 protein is CASSEGTREMGTQYF. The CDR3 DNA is TGTGCCAGCAGTGAGGGAACCAGGGAAATGGGGACCCAGTACTTC.

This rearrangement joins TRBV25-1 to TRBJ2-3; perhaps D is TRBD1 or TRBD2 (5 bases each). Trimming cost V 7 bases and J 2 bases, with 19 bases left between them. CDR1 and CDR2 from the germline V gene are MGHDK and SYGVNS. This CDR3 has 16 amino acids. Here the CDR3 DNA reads TGTGCCAGCACCTCCGGACGGGACCTACACACAGATACGCAGTATTTT. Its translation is CASTSGRDLHTDTQYF.

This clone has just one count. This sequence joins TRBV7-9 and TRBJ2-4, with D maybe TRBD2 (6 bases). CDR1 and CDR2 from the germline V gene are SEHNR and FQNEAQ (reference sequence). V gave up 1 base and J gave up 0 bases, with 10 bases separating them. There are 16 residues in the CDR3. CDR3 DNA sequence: TGTGCCAGCAGCTTAGGGGCGGGGCTAGCCAAAAACATTCAGTACTTC. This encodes CASSLGAGLAKNIQYF.